The present T cell receptor beta chain was sequenced within a study of T cell clonotyping in hematopoietic cell transplantation. At the level of the study: Recipients' pretransplant samples followed cytoreduction.

In germline, CDR1 is SGHNT, CDR2 YYREEE (reference sequence). This CDR3 region has 13 residues. Trimming shortened V by 4 bases and J by 4 bases, and 6 bases separated the two germline ends. Study-level results: Without cell sorting, CD4 versus CD8 contributions remain unresolved.

Using immunoSEQ multiplex PCR, the repertoire was profiled, and TCRdb retains in-frame clones only, with some absent. This repertoire shows 16,000 or so clones, about 92% found once; its top ten account for 1.8%. This sample's time point: recipient sample about 28 days before transplant, after cytoreduction. Recipients were bled about 28 days pretransplant and at posttransplant days 30, 100, 180. About this clone itself: The antigen is unknown.

This specimen was peripheral blood mononuclear cells, taken before stem cell transplant. This sequence was found in a man aged 18 to 30 with biphenotypic leukemia. Some clones in this sample may be carry-over from other donors' samples. This chain connects TRBV5-4 to TRBJ1-6; D is unresolved. The CDR3 DNA is TGTGCCAGCAGCCAACGTTATAATTCACCCCTCCACTTT. Encoded protein: CASSQRYNSPLHF.